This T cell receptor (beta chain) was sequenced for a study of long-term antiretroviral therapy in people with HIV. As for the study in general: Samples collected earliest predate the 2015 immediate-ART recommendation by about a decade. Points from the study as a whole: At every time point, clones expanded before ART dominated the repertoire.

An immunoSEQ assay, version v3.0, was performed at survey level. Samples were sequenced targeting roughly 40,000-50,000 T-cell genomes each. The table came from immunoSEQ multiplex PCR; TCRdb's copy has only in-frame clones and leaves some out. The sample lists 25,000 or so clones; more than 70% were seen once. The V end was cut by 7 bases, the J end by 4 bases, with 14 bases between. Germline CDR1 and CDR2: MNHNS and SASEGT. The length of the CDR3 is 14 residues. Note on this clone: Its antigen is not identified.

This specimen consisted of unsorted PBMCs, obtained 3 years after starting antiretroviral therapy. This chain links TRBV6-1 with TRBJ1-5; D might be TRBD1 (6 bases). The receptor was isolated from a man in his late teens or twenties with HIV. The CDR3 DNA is TGTGCCAGCACTACAGGGCTGGAAAATCAGCCCCAGCATTTT. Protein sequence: CASTTGLENQPQHF.